This TCR beta chain is drawn from a study of T cells in Graves' hyperthyroidism and ophthalmopathy. The study included ophthalmopathy patients with Clinical Activity Score at least 3, NOSPECS grade at least 4 and duration under 3 months. Those patients with uncontrolled infection, other autoimmune disease, pregnancy or lactation were excluded. From RNA transcripts, TCR beta CDR3 regions were amplified. The study used the HTBI primer set for a first-round RT-PCR of the TCR CDR3. TCRdb re-derived calls from the multiplex PCR reads in MiXCR, one entry per CDR3 protein. Here the sample spans about 380,000 distinct CDR3 sequences, about 18% being singletons. To note about this clonotype: A read error is possible here, since a much larger clone lies one base away. As the CDR3 is not closed by the conserved phenylalanine or tryptophan, this likely results from a read error.

V was pared by 8 bases and J by 3 bases, with 11 bases between. The CDR3 has 12 residues. CDR1 and CDR2 from the germline V gene are MNHEY and SMNVEV (reference sequence). This TCR was recovered from a man between 18 and 35 years old with Graves' ophthalmopathy. The chain recombines TRBV27 with TRBJ2-7, with D perhaps matching TRBD2 (5 bases). The sample comprised blood. CDR3 loop: CASGSGNYEQYL. The CDR3, as DNA: TGTGCCAGCGGGAGTGGGAACTACGAGCAGTACCTC.